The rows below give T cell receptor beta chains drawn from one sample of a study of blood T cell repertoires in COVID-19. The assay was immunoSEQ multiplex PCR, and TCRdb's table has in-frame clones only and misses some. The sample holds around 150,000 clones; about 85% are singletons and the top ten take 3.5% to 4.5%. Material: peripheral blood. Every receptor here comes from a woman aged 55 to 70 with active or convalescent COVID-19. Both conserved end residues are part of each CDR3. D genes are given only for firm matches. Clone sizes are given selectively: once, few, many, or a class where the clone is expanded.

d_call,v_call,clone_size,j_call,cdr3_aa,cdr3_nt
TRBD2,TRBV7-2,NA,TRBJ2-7,CASSPSGAGGRAYEQYF,TGTGCCAGCAGCCCCAGCGGAGCGGGGGGGCGAGCCTACGAGCAGTACTTC
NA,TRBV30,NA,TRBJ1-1,CAWRAIGEGANTEAFF,TGTGCCTGGAGGGCAATTGGAGAGGGCGCGAACACTGAAGCTTTCTTT
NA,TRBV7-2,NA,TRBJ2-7,CASSLNWGGQYF,TGTGCCAGCAGCTTAAATTGGGGAGGGCAGTACTTC
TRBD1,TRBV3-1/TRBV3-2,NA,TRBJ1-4,CASSQAPGTGNEKLFF,TGTGCCAGCAGCCAAGCTCCTGGGACAGGCAATGAAAAACTGTTTTTT
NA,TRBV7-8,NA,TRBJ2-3,CASSTGGGGGTDTQYF,TGTGCCAGCAGCACAGGGGGGGGAGGAGGCACAGATACGCAGTATTTT
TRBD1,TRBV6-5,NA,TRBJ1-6,CASSYRQGYNSPLHF,TGTGCCAGCAGTTACAGACAGGGCTATAATTCACCCCTCCACTTT
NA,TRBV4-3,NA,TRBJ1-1,CASSTTPNTEAFF,TGCGCCAGCAGCACGACACCGAACACTGAAGCTTTCTTT
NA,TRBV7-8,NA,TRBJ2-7,CASSFTYEQYF,TGTGCCAGCAGCTTTACCTACGAGCAGTACTTC
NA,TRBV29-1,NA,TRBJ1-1,CSSISNANTEAFF,TGCAGCTCCATTAGCAATGCGAACACTGAAGCTTTCTTT
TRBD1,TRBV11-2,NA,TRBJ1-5,CASSQGVGNNQPQHF,TGTGCCAGCAGCCAGGGGGTTGGGAACAATCAGCCCCAGCATTTT
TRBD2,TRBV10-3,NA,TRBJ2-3,CAISRSSGGGTDTQYF,TGTGCCATCAGTCGATCTAGCGGGGGGGGAACAGATACGCAGTATTTT
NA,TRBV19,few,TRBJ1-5,CASSIDDNSNQPQHF,TGTGCCAGTAGTATAGACGACAATAGCAATCAGCCCCAGCATTTT
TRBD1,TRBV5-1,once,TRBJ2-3,CASSSVQGTDTQYF,TGCGCCAGCAGCTCGGTACAGGGGACAGATACGCAGTATTTT
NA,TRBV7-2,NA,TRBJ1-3,CASSLVAAGNTIYF,TGTGCCAGCAGCTTAGTGGCTGCTGGAAACACCATATATTTT
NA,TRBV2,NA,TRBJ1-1,CASNRRDTEAFF,TGTGCCAGCAATCGGAGGGACACTGAAGCTTTCTTT
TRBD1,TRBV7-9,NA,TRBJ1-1,CASSLPGQGNTEAFF,TGTGCCAGCAGCTTACCGGGACAGGGGAACACTGAAGCTTTCTTT
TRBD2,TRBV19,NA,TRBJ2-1,CASRRGAGNEQFF,TGTGCCAGTAGGCGGGGGGCCGGAAATGAGCAGTTCTTC
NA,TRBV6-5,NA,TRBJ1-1,CASTYGGNTEAFF,TGTGCCAGCACCTACGGAGGGAACACTGAAGCTTTCTTT
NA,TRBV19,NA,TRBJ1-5,CASSSEDSVNQPQHF,TGTGCCAGTAGTTCAGAGGACAGCGTAAATCAGCCCCAGCATTTT
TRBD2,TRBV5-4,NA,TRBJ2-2,CASSSKRGGNTGELFF,TGTGCCAGCAGCAGCAAGCGGGGGGGGAACACCGGGGAGCTGTTTTTT
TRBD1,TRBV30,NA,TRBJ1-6,CAWSTGTGRIHF,TGTGCCTGGAGTACAGGGACAGGTCGGATCCACTTT
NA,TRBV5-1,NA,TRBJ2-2,CASSETGRDPSNTGELFF,TGCGCCAGCAGCGAAACGGGCAGGGATCCTTCGAACACCGGGGAGCTGTTTTTT
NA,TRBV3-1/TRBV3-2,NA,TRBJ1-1,CASSQDHSGGDAEAFF,TGTGCCAGCAGCCAAGATCATTCGGGGGGCGACGCTGAAGCTTTCTTT
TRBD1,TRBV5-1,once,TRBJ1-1,CASSLGRGQGVEAFF,TGCGCCAGCAGCCTAGGGAGGGGACAGGGCGTTGAAGCTTTCTTT
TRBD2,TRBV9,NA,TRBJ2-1,CASSEGTSGAPEQFF,TGTGCCAGCAGCGAGGGGACTAGCGGGGCCCCTGAGCAGTTCTTC
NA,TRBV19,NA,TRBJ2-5,CASSGPGHRQGETQYF,TGTGCCAGTAGTGGACCGGGACATCGGCAAGGAGAGACCCAGTACTTC
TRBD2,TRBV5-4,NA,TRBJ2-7,CASSLGLAGSDYEQYF,TGTGCCAGCAGCCTGGGACTAGCGGGGTCAGACTACGAGCAGTACTTC
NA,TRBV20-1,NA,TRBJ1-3,CSASWGDTIYF,TGCAGTGCTAGCTGGGGAGACACCATATATTTT
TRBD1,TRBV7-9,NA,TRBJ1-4,CASSLDGGGHEKLFF,TGTGCCAGCAGCTTAGATGGAGGGGGCCATGAAAAACTGTTTTTT
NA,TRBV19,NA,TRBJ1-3,CASSPGHGNTIYF,TGTGCCAGTAGTCCCGGACACGGAAACACCATATATTTT
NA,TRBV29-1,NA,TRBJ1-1,CSYQHSGEAFF,TGCAGCTATCAACACTCGGGTGAAGCTTTCTTT
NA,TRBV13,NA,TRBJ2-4,CASSSSGLSGGLAKNIQYF,TGTGCCAGCAGCTCTTCGGGTCTGAGTGGGGGACTAGCCAAAAACATTCAGTACTTC
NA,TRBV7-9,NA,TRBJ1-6,CASRRDGTNSPLHF,TGTGCCAGCAGGCGGGACGGAACTAATTCACCCCTCCACTTT
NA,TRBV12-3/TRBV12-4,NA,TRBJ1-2,CASSLGLGGGYTF,TGTGCCAGCAGTTTAGGATTAGGGGGAGGCTACACCTTC
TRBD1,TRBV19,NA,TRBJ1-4,CASNRGDSGEKLFF,TGTGCCAGTAACCGAGGGGACAGTGGCGAAAAACTGTTTTTT
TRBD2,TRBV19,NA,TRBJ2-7,CASGGGYEQYF,TGTGCCAGCGGGGGAGGGTACGAGCAGTACTTC
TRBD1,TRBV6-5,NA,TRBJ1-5,CASRLTGGNQPQHF,TGTGCCAGCAGACTTACAGGGGGTAATCAGCCCCAGCATTTT
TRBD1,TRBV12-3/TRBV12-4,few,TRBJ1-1,CASRKGGRTEAFF,TGTGCCAGCAGGAAAGGGGGCCGGACTGAAGCTTTCTTT
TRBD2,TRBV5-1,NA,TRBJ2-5,CASSSKGPGLAGGQETQYF,TGCGCCAGCAGCTCCAAAGGCCCCGGACTAGCGGGGGGACAAGAGACCCAGTACTTC
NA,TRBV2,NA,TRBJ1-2,CASTWDKGQGGYTF,TGTGCCAGCACTTGGGACAAGGGCCAGGGGGGCTACACCTTC
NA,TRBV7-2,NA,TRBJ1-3,CASSPAGLGGNTIYF,TGTGCCAGCAGCCCTGCGGGACTCGGGGGAAACACCATATATTTT
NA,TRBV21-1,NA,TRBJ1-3,CASSKDRFKGTGGHQNTIYF,TGTGCCAGCAGCAAAGATAGGTTTAAGGGGACAGGGGGACACCAAAACACCATATATTTT
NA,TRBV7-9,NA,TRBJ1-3,CAVGQNSGNTIYF,TGTGCCGTCGGACAGAACTCTGGAAACACCATATATTTT
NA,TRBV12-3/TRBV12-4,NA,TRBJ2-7,CASSFRQVSEQYF,TGTGCCAGCAGTTTCAGGCAGGTCTCCGAGCAGTACTTC
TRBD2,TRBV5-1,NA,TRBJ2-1,CASRMLAGGFNEQFF,TGCGCCAGCAGAATGTTAGCGGGGGGGTTCAATGAGCAGTTCTTC
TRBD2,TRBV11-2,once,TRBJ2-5,CASSPPGLAGVETQYF,TGTGCCAGCAGCCCCCCGGGACTAGCGGGGGTTGAGACCCAGTACTTC
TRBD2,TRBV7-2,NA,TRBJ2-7,CASSLGRGDSYEQYF,TGTGCCAGCAGCCTTGGGCGGGGGGACTCCTACGAGCAGTACTTC
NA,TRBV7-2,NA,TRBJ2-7,CASSPQEAVQYF,TGTGCCAGCAGCCCTCAGGAGGCGGTGCAGTACTTC
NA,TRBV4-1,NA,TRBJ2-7,CASSQVRGPYEQYF,TGCGCCAGCAGCCAAGTTCGGGGTCCATACGAGCAGTACTTC
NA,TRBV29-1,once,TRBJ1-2,CSFYFSGQGLVGYTF,TGCAGCTTCTACTTCAGCGGGCAGGGTCTCGTTGGCTACACCTTC
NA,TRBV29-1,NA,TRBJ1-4,CSVGSGSGRNEKLFF,TGCAGCGTTGGGTCGGGGAGTGGACGTAATGAAAAACTGTTTTTT
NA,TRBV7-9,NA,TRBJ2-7,CASSGLGRVYEQYF,TGTGCCAGCAGCGGCTTGGGCAGGGTGTACGAGCAGTACTTC
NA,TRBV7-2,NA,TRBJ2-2,CASSEGGGTGELFF,TGTGCCAGCAGCGAAGGGGGGGGCACCGGGGAGCTGTTTTTT
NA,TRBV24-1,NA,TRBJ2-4,CAKEGERNIQYF,TGTGCCAAAGAGGGGGAACGGAACATTCAGTACTTC
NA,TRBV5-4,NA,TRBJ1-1,CASSQGRLAGGEAFF,TGTGCCAGCAGCCAAGGCCGACTCGCCGGAGGGGAAGCTTTCTTT